The present entry profiles one T cell receptor beta chain with its context. Antigen: not known. Naive CD8 cells comprised CD45RO-negative, CCR7-positively selected cells, excluding terminally differentiated effector memory CD45RA+ cells. Profiling relied on immunoSEQ multiplex PCR, and the TCRdb table lists in-frame clones only, not all of them. The table includes around 1.9 million clones, 93% detected once. The data originate from a study of shared clonotypes between healthy human individuals. In the study overall: Each donor contributed plates that comprised three CD4 naive, three CD4 memory, two CD8 naive and one CD8 memory. Study-wide results and caveats: Relative to clonotypes present in all four donors, those not shared had lower generation probabilities.

The trim removed 1 base at V and 5 bases at J, leaving 6 bases unmatched. Germline assignment: CDR1 MGHRA and CDR2 YSYEKL. This CDR3 has 15 amino acids. The chain links TRBV4-1 to TRBJ1-1; 8 nucleotides agree with TRBD1. The sequenced sample was naive CD8+ T cells from PBMCs. The sequence derives from a man in his late teens or twenties in good health. Some clones in this sample may be carry-over from other donors' samples. The CDR3 nucleotides are TGCGCCAGCAGCCAAGTCCCGGGACAGGCAACTGAAGCTTTCTTT. This translates into CASSQVPGQATEAFF.